The 3 T cell receptor beta chains in this list originate from one sample, sequenced in a study of T cells in Graves' hyperthyroidism and ophthalmopathy. RNA transcripts provided the source from which TCR beta CDR3 regions were amplified. In the first-round RT-PCR of the TCR CDR3, the HTBI primer set was used. One entry per CDR3 protein results from TCRdb running MiXCR on the multiplex PCR reads. Of under 400,000 distinct CDR3 sequences listed, 15% to 20% are singletons. The specimen sequenced was blood. The receptor source for this set is a woman in her thirties or forties with Graves' ophthalmopathy.

This clonotype showed up just a few times. The gene calls are TRBV5-1 and TRBJ2-5, with D tentatively TRBD1 (6 bases). The CDR3 consists of 13 residues. Trimming took 4 bases from V and 3 from J, leaving 10 bases between them. Germline V lookup: CDR1 SGHRS, CDR2 YFSETQ. In DNA form, the CDR3 reads TGCGCCAGCAGCATACAGGGAAAAGAGACCCAGTACTTC. It yields the protein CASSIQGKETQYF.

This clonotype occurred many times. CDR3 sequence: CASRLGEGHGYTF. CDR3 bases: TGTGCCAGCAGACTGGGGGAGGGACATGGCTACACCTTC. The rearrangement links TRBV28 to TRBJ1-2; D may be TRBD1 (5 bases). The ends were cut back, 6 bases at V and 6 bases at J, with 14 bases in the middle. Per the germline V gene, CDR1 is MDHEN and CDR2 is SYDVKM. The CDR3 loop spans 13 amino acids.

This clonotype showed up many times. V usage is TRBV20-1 and J usage is TRBJ1-2; unclear D gene. V was pared by 1 base and J by 4 bases, with 13 bases between. Germline V lookup: CDR1 DFQATT, CDR2 SNEGSKA (reference sequence). The CDR3 runs 14 residues. In nucleotides, the CDR3 is TGCAGTGCTAGAGGTTCTGGAAAATCCTATGGCTACACCTTC. Its protein product is CSARGSGKSYGYTF.